The TCR beta chain described here comes from a study of T cells after yellow fever vaccination (dated by TCRdb to the late 2010s). In terms of the full investigation: The SMART-Seq v4 Ultra Low Input RNA kit was used to prepare libraries from fractions with low cell numbers. To follow T-cell clones before and after both primary and booster YFV17D yellow fever vaccination, bulk TCR alpha and beta repertoires underwent longitudinal sequencing. Two healthy male donors, one aged 18 to 30 and one aged 30 to 40 years, made up the cohort. Blood was drawn at multiple timepoints before and after primary and secondary immunization, with bulk PBMC replicates and cell subsets isolated. What the work shows at the level of the full study, not this receptor alone: Most clones expanded after primary vaccination (96% of CD4 and roughly 90% of CD8) were re-detected after the booster, suggesting that broad memory maintenance occurred. Because abundant contaminating clonotypes from the bulk population could be contained in FACS-sorted repertoires, computational filtering was required. A small fraction of clonotypes showed up in both the CD4 and CD8 compartments, probably as a result of convergent recombination. Because the study included only a couple of donors, the extent to which the findings can be generalized is limited. Compared with the primary T-cell response, the secondary T-cell response was weaker but faster, peaking on day 5 rather than day 15.

The treatment or condition label, read with the paper, signifies: live attenuated yellow fever vaccine strain. PBMCs were isolated from peripheral blood using a standard Ficoll-Paque protocol. Dynabeads CD4 and CD8 positive selection kits were used to isolate the CD4 and CD8 T-cell fractions. RNA was extracted with TriZol from bulk PBMCs, CD4 and CD8 fractions, and dextramer-positive and dextramer-negative fractions. This clonotype was recorded at least ten times. Its antigen target is currently unknown. No base-level quality is on record; no much larger clone is a single base apart. Inclusive of the bounding cysteine and phenylalanine, the CDR3 is 14 residues long. The sequence is cut down to CDR3 DNA, 42 bases in frame from base 1. The germline V gene encodes CDR1 SGHRS and CDR2 YFSETQ. V lost 4 bases and J lost 5 bases; the stretch between them is 15 bases long. TCR cDNA was made using 5'RACE template switching, a step that added a universal primer site and unique molecular identifiers. cDNA synthesis was primed from both the TCR alpha and TCR beta constant segments. Libraries were amplified in two PCR steps, with sample barcodes and sequencing adapters added in the second step. Sequencing of the libraries was done on either Illumina HiSeq 2500 (2x100 bp) or NovaSeq (2x150 bp). Concerning the study's data processing: MIGEC handled demultiplexing of reads and collapsing into UMI consensus sequences, while MiXCR performed V(D)J alignment. Using edgeR on replicate PBMC samples, clonotypes were called vaccine-responding if FDR was below 0.01 and the log2 fold change was above 5 up to day 15. Bulk clonotypes were assigned CD4 or CD8 identity according to which sequenced CD4 or CD8 repertoire held them at higher abundance. TCRdb cleaned the public reads at Q25 with fastp, built clones with MiXCR and kept in-frame beta chains. Every CDR3 protein is listed once, alongside the most common genes and DNA of its rows. The V and J calls here are based on TCRdb, not the publication. For this sample there are 100,000 to 150,000 distinct CDR3 sequences; 7.4% appear just once. The biggest ten clones account for 2% to 3% of the sample.

The sequencing used CD4+ T cells sorted from PBMCs, collected 10 days after the first yellow fever vaccination. The sequence was obtained from a man younger than 30 who received the YFV17D yellow fever vaccine. The chain is encoded by TRBV5-1 joined to TRBJ1-2, with the D gene not clear enough to name. The CDR3 amino acid sequence is: CASSTAGSRYGYTF. The DNA sequence reads TGCGCCAGCAGCACCGCAGGTAGTCGGTATGGCTACACCTTC.